This T cell receptor beta chain is drawn from a study of OX40 agonist ivuxolimab in advanced cancers. This clone occurred a few times. Losses at the gene ends were 6 bases for V and 3 bases for J; bases not matched to a gene: 3. The CDR3 sequence is 13 residues long. From germline, CDR1 is MDHEN and CDR2 SYDVKM. Clones were sequenced by immunoSEQ multiplex PCR, and TCRdb holds only the in-frame ones, with some missing. The sample contains tens of thousands of clones, 88% of which appear only once. The J gene is TRBJ1-2, the V gene TRBV28, with 8 bases identical to TRBD1. This receptor was identified in an adult with an advanced solid tumor such as melanoma, head and neck, liver or kidney cancer. Source: CD4+ or CD8+ T cells sorted from blood, taken in a trial of the OX40 agonist ivuxolimab. Here the CDR3 reads CASSRTGYYGYTF. The CDR3 DNA follows: TGTGCCAGCAGCCGGACAGGGTACTATGGCTACACCTTC.